This T cell receptor beta chain comes out of a study of cytomegalovirus exposure and HLA in healthy donors. Findings and caveats of the study: Most TCR sequences were seen very rarely across donors, but some public TCRs occurred in many. Later analysis identified a missense DCLRE1C variant that was linked to TCR beta V- and J-gene trimming.

CDR1 and CDR2 (germline): MNHEY, SVGAGI. The length of the CDR3 is 15 residues. A remark on this clone: Its antigen is undetermined. One end of the junction varies from germline; a read error may be responsible.

The study ran its PCR with 60 Vbeta and 13 Jbeta primers. Clones were sequenced by immunoSEQ multiplex PCR, and TCRdb holds only the in-frame ones, with some missing. The sample gives 130,000 to 150,000 clones, more than 60% of which show up once; less than 3.5% is in the top ten. This receptor was taken from a male donor in good health and CMV-seronegative. The gene calls are TRBV6-5 and TRBJ2-1, with TRBD2 identical over 10 bases. Sequenced input: PBMCs. CDR3 in DNA: TGTTCCAGCAGTCGTAGCGGGAGGCCCTACAATGAGCAGTTCTTC. Translating gives CSSSRSGRPYNEQFF.